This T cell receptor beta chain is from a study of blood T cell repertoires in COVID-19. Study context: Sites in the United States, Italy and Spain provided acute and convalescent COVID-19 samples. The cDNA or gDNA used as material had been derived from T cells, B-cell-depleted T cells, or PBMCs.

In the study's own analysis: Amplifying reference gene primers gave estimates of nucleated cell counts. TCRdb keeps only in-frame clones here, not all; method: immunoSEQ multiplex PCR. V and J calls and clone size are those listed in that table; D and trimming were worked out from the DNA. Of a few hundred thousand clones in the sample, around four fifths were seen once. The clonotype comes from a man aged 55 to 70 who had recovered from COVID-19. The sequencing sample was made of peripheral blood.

The CDR3 protein is CAISGGRAQETQYF. The CDR3 DNA reads TGTGCCATCAGCGGCGGGAGGGCCCAAGAGACCCAGTACTTC. V usage is TRBV10-3 and J usage is TRBJ2-5, with 9 bases aligning to TRBD2. Germline V gives CDR1 ENHRY, CDR2 SYGVKD. V was pared by 6 bases and J by 1 base, with 3 bases of the junction left unmatched. The CDR3 covers 14 residues.